This record covers a single TCR beta chain. This entry comes from a study of blood T cell repertoires in COVID-19. As handled by the study authors: How many nucleated cells were present was estimated from reference gene primer amplification. Sequencing used immunoSEQ multiplex PCR; TCRdb keeps in-frame clones, though not all of them. Clone size and the V and J calls come from that table; the DNA yielded D and trimming. The table records some 70,000 clones, 80% of them present only once. The V end lost 3 bases, the J end lost 8 bases, and 11 bases lay between the germline ends. Per the germline V gene, CDR1 is DFQATT and CDR2 is SNEGSKA (reference sequence). This CDR3 spans 11 amino acids.

The sequencing sample was made of peripheral blood. This TCR was sampled from a human donor in a cohort sampled during active COVID-19. V is TRBV20-1 and J is TRBJ2-7, with D maybe TRBD2 (6 bases). The DNA of the CDR3 is TGCAGTGCTAGGCCGGGGGAGAAGCAGTACTTC. This gives the protein CSARPGEKQYF.